This entry lists 6 T cell receptor beta chains sequenced from one sample in a study of post-analysis software for immune sequencing data. Study-wide results and caveats: Four to six TRBV segments were more frequent in patients than controls; TRBV5-6, TRBV5-1 and TRBV20-1 belonged to this group.

These receptors' antigens are unknown. TCR beta cDNA libraries included unique molecular identifiers. TCRdb independently ran MiXCR on the PCR reads; one entry per CDR3 protein. The data hold about 770,000 distinct CDR3 sequences, with just over 45% observed a single time. Sequencing was done on a sample of blood. The origin of the receptors is a girl under 18 with multiple sclerosis.

The rearrangement joins TRBV29-1 to TRBJ2-3; maybe TRBD2 (5 bases). CDR3 length equals 12 residues. Germline V gene data show CDR1 as SQVTM and CDR2 as ANQGSEA. V gave up 4 bases and J gave up 2 bases, with 7 bases separating them. The CDR3 DNA sequence: TGCAGCGTTGCCGGGAACACAGATACGCAGTATTTT. Translated: CSVAGNTDTQYF.

The chain carries TRBV9 and TRBJ2-1; 9 bases agree with TRBD2. This CDR3 comprises 16 residues. Trimming cost V 1 base and J 4 bases; bases outside gene matches: 6. The V gene's germline CDR1 is SGDLS and CDR2 YYNGEE. As DNA, the CDR3 is TGTGCCAGCAGCGTAAGGGGGCGGGAGGGATACAATGAGCAGTTCTTC. This translates into CASSVRGREGYNEQFF.

Here the CDR3 DNA reads TGTGCCAGCAGTCCAATCTCAGGACAGGACTACGAGCAGTACTTC. This gives the protein CASSPISGQDYEQYF. This chain joins TRBV3-1 and TRBJ2-5; 7 positions match TRBD1. The DNA end is a closer match to TRBJ2-7, so the J assignment may be wrong. The CDR3 covers 15 residues. Per germline, CDR1 LGHDT and CDR2 YNNKEL (reference sequence).

This clonotype has more than one count but fewer than ten. DNA for the CDR3: TGTGCCAGCAGATCTATGGGGACAGGGGGCGGCGAGCAGTACTTC. Its translation is CASRSMGTGGGEQYF. The chain combines TRBV27 with TRBJ2-7; 12 nucleotides match TRBD1. Germline lookup yields CDR1 MNHEY and CDR2 SMNVEV (reference sequence). Trimming removed 6 bases from V and 6 bases from J; junction bases left unmatched: 9. The CDR3 has 15 residues.

The CDR3: CASSSQGPSSRTGELFF. The DNA for the CDR3 is TGTGCCAGCAGTTCCCAGGGCCCTTCTAGCCGTACCGGGGAGCTGTTTTTT. This chain connects TRBV6-5 to TRBJ2-2; D is perhaps TRBD1 or TRBD2 (5 bases each). The germline V and J ends were trimmed by 4 bases and 5 bases, with 20 bases remaining between them. Germline V gene data show CDR1 as MNHEY and CDR2 as SVGAGI. CDR3 length: 17 amino acids.

In its sample, this clonotype was seen a few times. This sequence joins TRBV4-1 and TRBJ2-7; 11 bases fit TRBD2. This CDR3 contains 16 residues. Trimming removed 6 bases from V and 3 bases from J; junction bases left unmatched: 10. The germline V gene encodes CDR1 MGHRA and CDR2 YSYEKL. In DNA, the CDR3 is TGCGCCAGCAGACGGGAACTAGCGGGAGAGAACTACGAGCAGTACTTC. Protein sequence: CASRRELAGENYEQYF.